The 27 T cell receptor beta chains given below trace back to one sample, sequenced in a study of T cell responses to AZD1222 COVID-19 vaccine. The assay was immunoSEQ multiplex PCR, and TCRdb's table has in-frame clones only and misses some. The sample has about 120,000 clones, roughly 93% seen once. This specimen was peripheral blood, taken on day 0 of AZD1222 vaccination. These receptor sequences come from an adult in good health.

The gene calls are TRBV5-1 and TRBJ2-7; 7 nucleotides line up with TRBD1. The CDR3 runs 16 residues. Germline CDR1 is SGHRS and CDR2 is YFSETQ. V was pared by 0 bases and J by 6 bases, with 12 bases of the junction left unmatched. The CDR3 is CASSLVGAGGTGEQYF. For the CDR3, the DNA is TGCGCCAGCAGCTTGGTTGGGGCAGGGGGAACGGGCGAGCAGTACTTC.

The V gene is TRBV21-1, the J gene TRBJ1-4. TRBV21-1 corresponds to a pseudogene. The CDR3 totals 13 residues. This chain's CDR3 is CASGRPRDEKLFF. DNA of the CDR3: TGTGCCAGCGGCAGGCCGCGGGATGAAAAACTGTTTTTT.

The chain employs TRBV28 and TRBJ2-1; D is uncertain. Trimming took off 8 bases at V and 0 bases at J, with 5 bases between the two ends. This CDR3 is 12 amino acids long. From germline, CDR1 is MDHEN and CDR2 SYDVKM. In nucleotides, the CDR3 is TGTGCCAGCCTGTCCTCCTACAATGAGCAGTTCTTC. Protein: CASLSSYNEQFF.

The V and J genes are TRBV28 and TRBJ1-3; D not resolved. The CDR3 totals 10 residues. Germline-derived CDR1 and CDR2 are MDHEN and SYDVKM. The CDR3 DNA is TGTGTTACCAGTGGAAACACCATATATTTT. It codes for CVTSGNTIYF.

The chain joins TRBV28 to TRBJ2-1, with 10 bases aligning to TRBD1. The V gene's germline CDR1 is MDHEN and CDR2 SYDVKM. The CDR3 sequence is 16 residues long. The V segment lost 6 bases and the J segment 6 bases; nucleotides outside the gene matches: 11. The CDR3 is CASSPPGQGRFNEQFF. The CDR3 DNA reads TGTGCCAGCAGCCCCCCGGGACAGGGGAGATTCAATGAGCAGTTCTTC.

This chain links TRBV5-4 with TRBJ2-1; D gene ambiguous. Looked up from germline, CDR1 is SGHNT and CDR2 is YYREEE (reference sequence). The length of the CDR3 is 13 residues. The V gene lost 1 base and the J gene lost 10 bases, with 12 bases spanning the gap. CDR3 DNA sequence: TGTGCCAGCAGCTTGACCCCCTTAGGGGAGCAGTTCTTC. This translates into CASSLTPLGEQFF.

The chain is built from TRBV15 and TRBJ2-3; TRBD2 matches 7 bases. The CDR3 runs to 16 residues. Germline V gene sequence: CDR1 LNHNV, CDR2 YYDKDF (reference sequence). The V segment lost 1 base and the J segment 3 bases; nucleotides outside the gene matches: 7. The CDR3 DNA sequence: TGTGCCACCAGCAGAGGGCTAGCGGACGGGACAGATACGCAGTATTTT. Amino acid sequence: CATSRGLADGTDTQYF.

This clone was observed once. This chain joins TRBV21-1 and TRBJ2-7; the table's TRBD1 call for D was not verified on the DNA. TRBV21-1 counts as a pseudogene. This CDR3 has 18 amino acids. The DNA for the CDR3 is TGTGCCAGCAGCAAAGCTAGAGGAAGCCGGGACAGGGATGGAGAGCAGTACTTC. Residues: CASSKARGSRDRDGEQYF.

The genes are TRBV10-2 and TRBJ2-7; possible D gene TRBD1, 5 bases. The V gene lost 7 bases and the J gene lost 3 bases, with 13 bases spanning the gap. The germline gives CDR1 WSHSY, CDR2 SAAADI. CDR3 length: 13 amino acids. For the CDR3, the DNA is TGCGCCAGCACTCCGACAGATCTCTACGAGCAGTACTTC. This encodes CASTPTDLYEQYF.

The chain joins TRBV7-8 to TRBJ2-3; possibly TRBD2 for D (5 bases). Germline V gene data show CDR1 as SGHVS and CDR2 as FQNEAQ. CDR3 length: 15 amino acids. Trimming stripped 5 bases from V and 4 bases from J, with 16 bases between. CDR3 sequence (DNA): TGTGCCAGCAGCCCCCGATGGACGAGGGCAGATACGCAGTATTTT. It codes for CASSPRWTRADTQYF.

CDR3 nucleotides: TGTGCCAGCAGAGGGTTAGATACGCAGTATTTT. Protein sequence: CASRGLDTQYF. V is TRBV27 and J is TRBJ2-3; D ambiguous. Germline assignment: CDR1 MNHEY and CDR2 SMNVEV (reference sequence). V was cut by 6 bases and J by 5 bases, with 6 bases left in between. This CDR3 has 11 amino acids.

CDR3 region: CASSARQGLATEAFF. The CDR3 nucleotides are TGTGCCAGTAGTGCCCGACAGGGGCTGGCCACTGAAGCTTTCTTT. The gene calls are TRBV19 and TRBJ1-1, with 8 bases aligning to TRBD1. This CDR3 region has 15 residues. Germline CDR1 LNHDA, CDR2 SQIVND (reference sequence). Trimming cost V 5 bases and J 4 bases; bases outside gene matches: 9.

The genes are TRBV5-1 and TRBJ2-1; D remains ambiguous. Trimming took off 2 bases at V and 6 bases at J, with 18 bases between the two ends. Germline V gives CDR1 SGHRS, CDR2 YFSETQ. This CDR3 spans 16 amino acids. CDR3 amino acids: CASSFLTRTAGNEQFF. The CDR3 region has the DNA TGCGCCAGCAGCTTTCTCACTCGGACGGCAGGCAATGAGCAGTTCTTC.

CDR3 DNA sequence: TGTGCCAGCAGCTTAGCCATAAACACCGGGGAGCTGTTTTTT. Its translation: CASSLAINTGELFF. The genes are TRBV7-6 and TRBJ2-2, with D unresolved. This CDR3 has 14 amino acids. CDR1 and CDR2 from the germline V gene are SGHVS and FNYEAQ. V was cut by 0 bases and J by 2 bases, with 4 bases left in between.

The chain carries TRBV15 and TRBJ1-6; D is uncertain. V lost 0 bases, J lost 7 bases, and 7 bases lay in between. This CDR3 spans 14 amino acids. The germline V gene encodes CDR1 LNHNV and CDR2 YYDKDF (reference sequence). The CDR3 region has the DNA TGTGCCACCAGCAGAGATGGCCCGAATTCACCCCTCCACTTT. It is translated as CATSRDGPNSPLHF. The whole variable domain, filled in from reference TRBV15 and TRBJ1-6, reads DAMVIQNPRYQVTQFGKPVTLSCSQTLNHNVMYWYQQKSSQAPKLLFHYYDKDFNNEADTPDNFQSRRPNTSFCFLDIRSPGLGDTAMYLCATSRDGPNSPLHFGNGTRLTVT.

This chain joins TRBV7-8 and TRBJ2-1; D is ambiguous. This CDR3 region has 18 residues. V gave up 4 bases and J gave up 0 bases, with 19 bases separating them. The germline CDR1 and CDR2 sequences are SGHVS and FQNEAQ. DNA for the CDR3: TGTGCCAGCAGCTCCCGTCTAATGGGCGGAAGCTCCTACAATGAGCAGTTCTTC. This translates into CASSSRLMGGSSYNEQFF.

The chain carries TRBV10-3 and TRBJ2-7, with D uncertain. Germline assignment: CDR1 ENHRY and CDR2 SYGVKD. V was clipped by 6 bases and J by 3 bases, with 6 bases between them. This CDR3 is built from 11 residues. Here the CDR3 reads CAIRSNYEQYF. The CDR3, as DNA: TGTGCCATCAGGAGTAACTACGAGCAGTACTTC.

The chain is built from TRBV27 and TRBJ1-6, with a possible D match to TRBD1 (6 bases). Germline CDR1 and CDR2: MNHEY and SMNVEV (reference sequence). With 4 bases removed from V and 8 bases from J, the gap between germline ends came to 9 bases. The CDR3 is 13 amino acids. As DNA, the CDR3 is TGTGCCAGCAGTTGGGGGGGCCATTCACCCCTCCACTTT. Translated, it gives CASSWGGHSPLHF.

The chain couples TRBV5-5 to TRBJ1-1; 10 bases line up with TRBD1. There are 15 residues in the CDR3. Germline V lookup: CDR1 SGHKS, CDR2 YYEKEE (reference sequence). V lost 0 bases and J lost 12; bases outside the gene matches: 11. The CDR3 sequence is CASSLGFLSDRGSFF. DNA for the CDR3: TGTGCCAGCAGCTTGGGATTTCTATCGGACAGGGGGTCTTTCTTT.

This clone was picked up one time. This chain connects TRBV2 to TRBJ2-1; the D is unclear. The V and J ends lost 6 bases and 7 bases respectively, with 19 bases between them. The CDR3 runs 15 residues. Per the germline V gene, CDR1 is SNHLY and CDR2 is FYNNEI. CDR3 residues: CASSRDIAVGNEQFF. Here the CDR3 DNA reads TGTGCCAGCAGCCGCGATATTGCTGTTGGGAATGAGCAGTTCTTC.

The rearrangement joins TRBV7-2 to TRBJ2-7; possibly TRBD2 for D (6 bases). V gave up 4 bases and J gave up 0 bases, with 19 bases separating them. Germline V gives CDR1 SGHTA, CDR2 FQGNSA. The CDR3 spans 17 residues. CDR3 loop: CASSSLSYSGTSYEQYF. In DNA form, the CDR3 reads TGTGCCAGCAGCTCCCTCTCCTATAGCGGAACCTCCTACGAGCAGTACTTC.

The chain links TRBV19 to TRBJ1-1, with TRBD1 matching over 8 bases. The germline V gene encodes CDR1 LNHDA and CDR2 SQIVND (reference sequence). The CDR3 extends over 16 amino acids. After removal of 3 bases from V and 4 bases from J, the junction contained 10 bases not matched to a gene. The CDR3 DNA sequence: TGTGCCAGTAGTATTCGTATATCAGGGGGCATCACTGAAGCTTTCTTT. It is translated as CASSIRISGGITEAFF.

The genes are TRBV28 and TRBJ1-4; no reliable D call. Germline assignment: CDR1 MDHEN and CDR2 SYDVKM. Trimming took 8 bases from V and 2 from J, leaving 15 bases between them. The CDR3 contains 15 residues. CDR3 sequence reads: CASVGFTLTNEKLFF. The CDR3 nucleotides are TGTGCCAGCGTCGGGTTTACGCTTACTAATGAAAAACTGTTTTTT. The full variable domain, rest sourced from reference TRBV28 and TRBJ1-4, is DVKVTQSSRYLVKRTGEKVFLECVQDMDHENMFWYRQDPGLGLRLIYFSYDVKMKEKGDIPEGYSVSREKKERFSLILESASTNQTSMYLCASVGFTLTNEKLFFGSGTQLSVL.

The chain has TRBV28 and TRBJ1-2; D not resolved. Germline assignment: CDR1 MDHEN and CDR2 SYDVKM. Trimming shortened V by 5 bases and J by 13 bases, and 26 bases separated the two germline ends. CDR3 length equals 15 residues. CDR3 loop: CASSPTVSTIIEGTF. CDR3 bases: TGTGCCAGCAGTCCCACCGTTAGTACGATTATCGAGGGCACCTTC.

The chain couples TRBV19 to TRBJ1-1, with D hard to call. Per germline, CDR1 LNHDA and CDR2 SQIVND (reference sequence). CDR3 length: 15 amino acids. V was pared by 7 bases and J by 0 bases, with 15 bases between. The CDR3 spells CASTRVPPLNTEAFF. The CDR3 nucleotides are TGTGCCAGTACACGGGTTCCACCCCTGAACACTGAAGCTTTCTTT. Full variable domain (remainder filled in from reference TRBV19 and TRBJ1-1): DGGITQSPKYLFRKEGQNVTLSCEQNLNHDAMYWYRQDPGQGLRLIYYSQIVNDFQKGDIAEGYSVSREKKESFPLTVTSAQKNPTAFYLCASTRVPPLNTEAFFGQGTRLTVV.

The CDR3 sequence is CASSVGPDFSGNTIYF. Here the CDR3 DNA reads TGTGCCAGCAGTGTAGGGCCAGACTTCTCTGGAAACACCATATATTTT. This chain uses TRBV28 with TRBJ1-3; D remains ambiguous. With 5 bases removed from V and 0 bases from J, the gap between germline ends came to 14 bases. CDR1 is MDHEN and CDR2 is SYDVKM in the germline V gene. This CDR3 is 16 amino acids long.

The gene calls are TRBV27 and TRBJ1-5; D is undetermined. The germline CDR1 and CDR2 sequences are MNHEY and SMNVEV (reference sequence). The CDR3 spans 14 residues. The ends were cut back, 3 bases at V and 0 bases at J, with 6 bases in the middle. CDR3 coding DNA: TGTGCCAGCAGTTTTATTGGTAGCAATCAGCCCCAGCATTTT. Its translation: CASSFIGSNQPQHF.